This record covers a single T cell receptor (beta chain). This sample was included in a study of shared clonotypes between healthy human individuals. TCRdb's copy holds only in-frame clones and misses some; the assay was immunoSEQ multiplex PCR. The data contain around 330,000 clones, roughly 70% of them singletons. Germline assignment: CDR1 MNHNS and CDR2 SASEGT. The CDR3 is 14 amino acids. V shed 3 bases and J 8 bases; nucleotides not matched to a gene: 7. The V call is TRBV6-1, the J call TRBJ1-2; 9 bases align to TRBD1. The clonotype comes from a man aged 25-40 years in good health. The material sequenced was memory CD4+ T cells sorted from blood. Described subset: CD45RA-negative fraction. The CDR3 reads CASSDPGQGLGYTF. The CDR3 DNA follows: TGTGCCAGCAGTGATCCGGGACAGGGACTAGGCTACACCTTC.